This is a list of T cell receptor beta chains from one sample in a study of cytomegalovirus exposure and HLA in healthy donors. Sequencing was performed with immunoSEQ multiplex PCR; in TCRdb, only in-frame clones are kept and a portion is missing. The repertoire holds some 150,000 clones, with roughly three quarters as singletons. Sequenced input: PBMCs. Receptors originate from a human donor in good health. Each CDR3 is given with its conserved first and last residue. D genes are given only for firm matches. Some rows have no size entry. The others give once, few or many, or a class for an expanded clone.

j_call	v_call	clone_size	d_call	cdr3_nt	cdr3_aa
TRBJ1-2	TRBV6-5	.	.	TGTGCCAGCAGTTACTCAATCGCTAACTATGGCTACACCTTC	CASSYSIANYGYTF
TRBJ1-2	TRBV14	.	.	TGTGCCAGCAGCCAAGTAGACAGAGCCTTATATGGCTACACCTTC	CASSQVDRALYGYTF
TRBJ2-1	TRBV6-6	.	TRBD1	TGTGCCAGCAGCCTTGGGGCAGGGGGCAATGAGCAGTTCTTC	CASSLGAGGNEQFF
TRBJ2-2	TRBV9	.	TRBD1	TGTGCCAGCAGCGTATCCGGACAGGGCAGCGGGGAGCTGTTTTTT	CASSVSGQGSGELFF
TRBJ2-3	TRBV6-4	.	.	TGTGCCAGCCGGGACTTCTCCACAGATACGCAGTATTTT	CASRDFSTDTQYF
TRBJ1-5	TRBV7-2	.	TRBD1	TGTGCCAGCAGCTTACGGGGACAGGGATGGGGCAATCAGCCCCAGCATTTT	CASSLRGQGWGNQPQHF
TRBJ2-7	TRBV27	.	TRBD1	TGTGCCAGCAGTTTGACAGGGACCTACGAGCAGTACTTC	CASSLTGTYEQYF
TRBJ2-1	TRBV9	.	TRBD1	TGTGCCAGCAGCCCGAGCGCAGACAGGGCTCGTTACAATGAGCAGTTCTTC	CASSPSADRARYNEQFF
TRBJ2-7	TRBV4-1	.	.	TGCGCCAGCAGCCGGATAGGACAGCACTACGAGCAGTACTTC	CASSRIGQHYEQYF
TRBJ1-2	TRBV5-1	.	.	TGCGCCAGCAGCTTGGGGACAGAAATCTATGGCTACCCCTTC	CASSLGTEIYGYPF
TRBJ1-2	TRBV25-1	once	.	TGTGCCAGCAGTGATACAGGGAGAGGGCCCGGCTACACCTTC	CASSDTGRGPGYTF
TRBJ2-7	TRBV25-1	once	.	TGTGCCTCCCGCGAGGACAGATACGAGCAGTACTTC	CASREDRYEQYF
TRBJ2-1	TRBV5-1	.	.	TGCGCCAGCACCCTTTACAATGAGCAGTTCTTC	CASTLYNEQFF